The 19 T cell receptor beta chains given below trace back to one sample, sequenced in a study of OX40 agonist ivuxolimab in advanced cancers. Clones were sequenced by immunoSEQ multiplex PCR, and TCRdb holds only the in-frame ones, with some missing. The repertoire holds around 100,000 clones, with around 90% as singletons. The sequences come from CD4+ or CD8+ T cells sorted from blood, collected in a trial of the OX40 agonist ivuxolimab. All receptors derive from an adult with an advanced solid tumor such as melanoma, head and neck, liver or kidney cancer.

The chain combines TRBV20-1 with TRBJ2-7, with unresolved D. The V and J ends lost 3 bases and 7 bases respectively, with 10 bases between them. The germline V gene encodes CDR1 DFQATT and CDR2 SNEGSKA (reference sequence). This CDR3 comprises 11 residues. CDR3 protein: CSASNLGEQYF. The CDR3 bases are TGCAGTGCTAGTAACCTCGGAGAGCAGTACTTC.

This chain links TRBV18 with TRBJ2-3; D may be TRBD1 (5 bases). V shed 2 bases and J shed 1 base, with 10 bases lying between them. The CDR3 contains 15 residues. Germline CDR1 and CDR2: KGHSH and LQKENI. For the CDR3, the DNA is TGTGCCAGCTCACCAGTCCAAGGGGGCACAGATACGCAGTATTTT. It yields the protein CASSPVQGGTDTQYF.

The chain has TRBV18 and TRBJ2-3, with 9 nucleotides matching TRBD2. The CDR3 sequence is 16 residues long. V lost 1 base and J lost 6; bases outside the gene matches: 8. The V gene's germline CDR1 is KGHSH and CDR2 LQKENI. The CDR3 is CASSPLILAGRDTQYF. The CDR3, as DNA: TGTGCCAGCTCACCACTGATTCTAGCGGGGAGGGATACGCAGTATTTT.

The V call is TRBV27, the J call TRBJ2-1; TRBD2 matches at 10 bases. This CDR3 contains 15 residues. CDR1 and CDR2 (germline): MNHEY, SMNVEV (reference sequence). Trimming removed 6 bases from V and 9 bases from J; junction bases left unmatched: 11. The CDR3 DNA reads TGTGCCAGCAGCCGAGTCGCTAGCGGGAGTGGTGAGCAGTTCTTC. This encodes CASSRVASGSGEQFF.

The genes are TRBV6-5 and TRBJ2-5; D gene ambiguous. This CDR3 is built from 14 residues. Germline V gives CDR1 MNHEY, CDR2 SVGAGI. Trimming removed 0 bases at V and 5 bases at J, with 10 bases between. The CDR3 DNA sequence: TGTGCCAGCAGTTACTCCCGGGTTTCGGAGACCCAGTACTTC. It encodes CASSYSRVSETQYF.

The CDR3 sequence is CASSLAGEVYEQYF. The DNA for the CDR3 is TGTGCCAGCAGTCTAGCGGGTGAGGTCTACGAGCAGTACTTC. This chain connects TRBV6-1 to TRBJ2-7; 8 nucleotides align to TRBD2. The junction had 6 bases not matched to a gene; V was cut back by 5 bases and J by 3 bases. CDR3 size: 14 residues. The germline V gene has CDR1 MNHNS and CDR2 SASEGT.

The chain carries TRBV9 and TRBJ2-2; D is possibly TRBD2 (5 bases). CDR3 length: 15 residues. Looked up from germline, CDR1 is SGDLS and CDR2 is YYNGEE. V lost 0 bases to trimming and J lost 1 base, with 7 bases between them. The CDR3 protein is CASSVGERNTGELFF. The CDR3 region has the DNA TGTGCCAGCAGCGTAGGGGAGCGGAACACCGGGGAGCTGTTTTTT.

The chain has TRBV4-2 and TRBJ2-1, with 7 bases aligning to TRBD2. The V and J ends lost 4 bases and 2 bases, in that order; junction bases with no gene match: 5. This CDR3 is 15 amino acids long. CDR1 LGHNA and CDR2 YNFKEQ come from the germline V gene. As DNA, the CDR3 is TGTGCCAGCAGCCCCCCCCGGGGGGCCTACAATGAGCAGTTCTTC. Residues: CASSPPRGAYNEQFF.

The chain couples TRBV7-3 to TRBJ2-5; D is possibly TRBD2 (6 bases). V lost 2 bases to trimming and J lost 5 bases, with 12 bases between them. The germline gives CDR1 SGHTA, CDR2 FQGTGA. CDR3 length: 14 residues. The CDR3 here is CASSLGAGWETQYF. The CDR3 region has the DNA TGTGCCAGCAGCTTAGGAGCGGGTTGGGAGACCCAGTACTTC.

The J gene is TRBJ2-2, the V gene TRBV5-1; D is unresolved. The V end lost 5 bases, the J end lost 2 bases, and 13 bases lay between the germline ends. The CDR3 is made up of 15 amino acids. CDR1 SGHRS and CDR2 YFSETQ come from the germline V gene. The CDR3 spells CASRNRTGNTGELFF. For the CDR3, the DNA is TGCGCCAGCAGAAACCGGACCGGCAACACCGGGGAGCTGTTTTTT. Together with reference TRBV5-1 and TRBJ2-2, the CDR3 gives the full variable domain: KAGVTQTPRYLIKTRGQQVTLSCSPISGHRSVSWYQQTPGQGLQFLFEYFSETQRNKGNFPGRFSGRQFSNSRSEMNVSTLELGDSALYLCASRNRTGNTGELFFGEGSRLTVL.

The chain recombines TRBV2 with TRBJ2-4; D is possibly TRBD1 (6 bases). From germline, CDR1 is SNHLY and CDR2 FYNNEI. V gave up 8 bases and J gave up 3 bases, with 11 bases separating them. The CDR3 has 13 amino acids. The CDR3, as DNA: TGTGCCAGCCTCATGGACAGCAAAAACATTCAGTACTTC. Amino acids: CASLMDSKNIQYF.

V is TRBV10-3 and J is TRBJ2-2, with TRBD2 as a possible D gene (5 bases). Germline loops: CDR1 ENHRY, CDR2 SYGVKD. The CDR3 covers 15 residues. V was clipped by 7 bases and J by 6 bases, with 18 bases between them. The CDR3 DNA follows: TGTGCCATCAAGCACGACGGAGGCTCACCCGGGGAGCTGTTTTTT. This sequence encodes CAIKHDGGSPGELFF.

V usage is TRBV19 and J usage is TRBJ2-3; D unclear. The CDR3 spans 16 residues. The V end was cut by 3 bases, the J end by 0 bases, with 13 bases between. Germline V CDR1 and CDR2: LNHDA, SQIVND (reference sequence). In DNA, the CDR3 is TGTGCCAGTAGTATTCAAGCGTCGTCTAGCACAGATACGCAGTATTTT. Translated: CASSIQASSSTDTQYF.

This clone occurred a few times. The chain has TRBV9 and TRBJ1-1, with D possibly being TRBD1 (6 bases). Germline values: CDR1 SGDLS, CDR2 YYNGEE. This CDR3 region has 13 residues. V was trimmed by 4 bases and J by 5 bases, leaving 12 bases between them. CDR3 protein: CASSQTTGTEAFF. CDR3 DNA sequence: TGTGCCAGCAGCCAGACAACAGGGACTGAAGCTTTCTTT.

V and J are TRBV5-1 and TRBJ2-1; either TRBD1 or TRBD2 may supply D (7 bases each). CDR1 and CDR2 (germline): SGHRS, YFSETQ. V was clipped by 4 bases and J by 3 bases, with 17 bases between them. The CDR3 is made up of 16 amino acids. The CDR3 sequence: CASSRRGRESYNEQFF. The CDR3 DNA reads TGCGCCAGCAGCCGAAGGGGGCGGGAGAGCTACAATGAGCAGTTCTTC.

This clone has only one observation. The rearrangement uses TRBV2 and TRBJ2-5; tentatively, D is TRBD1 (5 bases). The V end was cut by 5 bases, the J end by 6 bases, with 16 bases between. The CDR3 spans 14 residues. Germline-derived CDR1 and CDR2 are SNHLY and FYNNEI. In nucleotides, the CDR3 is TGTGCCAGCAGTTTTACAGGAATCGTGAAGACCCAGTACTTC. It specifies CASSFTGIVKTQYF. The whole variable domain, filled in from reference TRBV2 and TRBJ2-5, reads EPEVTQTPSHQVTQMGQEVILRCVPISNHLYFYWYRQILGQKVEFLVSFYNNEISEKSEIFDDQFSVERPDGSNFTLKIRSTKLEDSAMYFCASSFTGIVKTQYFGPGTRLLVL.

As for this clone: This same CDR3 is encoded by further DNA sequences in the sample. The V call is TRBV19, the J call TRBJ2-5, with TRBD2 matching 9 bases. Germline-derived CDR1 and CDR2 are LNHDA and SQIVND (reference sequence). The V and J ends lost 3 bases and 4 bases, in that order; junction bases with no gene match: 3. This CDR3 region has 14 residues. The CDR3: CASSMGTSPETQYF. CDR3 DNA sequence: TGTGCCAGTAGTATGGGGACTAGCCCAGAGACCCAGTACTTC.

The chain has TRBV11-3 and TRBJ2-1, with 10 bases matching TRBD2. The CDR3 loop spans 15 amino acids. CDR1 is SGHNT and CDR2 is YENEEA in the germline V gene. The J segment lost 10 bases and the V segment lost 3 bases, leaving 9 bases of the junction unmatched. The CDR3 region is CASSFRAGGAGEQFF. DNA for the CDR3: TGTGCCAGCAGCTTTAGAGCGGGAGGGGCGGGGGAGCAGTTCTTC.

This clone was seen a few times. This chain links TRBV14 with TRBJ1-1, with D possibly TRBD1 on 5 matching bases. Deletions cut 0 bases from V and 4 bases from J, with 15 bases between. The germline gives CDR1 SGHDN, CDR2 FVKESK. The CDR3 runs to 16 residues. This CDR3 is CASSQDLAGFGTEAFF. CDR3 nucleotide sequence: TGTGCCAGCAGCCAAGATTTGGCAGGGTTCGGCACTGAAGCTTTCTTT.